Reported below is one T cell receptor beta chain. Its antigen is as yet unknown. MiXCR, applied by TCRdb to the 5' RACE reads, yields one record per CDR3 protein. This table has roughly 170,000 distinct CDR3 sequences, less than 20% appearing once. Germline assignment: CDR1 SEHNR and CDR2 FQNEAQ (reference sequence). The CDR3 is 13 amino acids. Trimming shortened V by 3 bases and J by 4 bases, and 9 bases separated the two germline ends. The source of the sample is a study of T-cell memory formation after mild COVID-19. Whole-study context: Largely, the TCR clusters proved donor specific. General observations from the study: Clones that shrank (day 15 to 85) were balanced CD4/CD8, whereas later expanders leaned CD4+. Confirmation was lacking for SARS-CoV-2 specificity of second-wave clones that peaked on day 37. Pre-infection memory already had some responding clones, implying cross-reactive memory joined.

Sequences were obtained from PBMCs or a T cell subset sorted from them (not recorded which). The clonotype comes from a man in his late teens or twenties who had mild COVID-19 (a few samples of this study predate the infection). Cell type and time point are not known. The chain employs TRBV7-9 and TRBJ1-2; D ambiguous. The CDR3 region has the DNA TGTGCCAGCAGCTTCGACGGGCCCTATGGCTACACCTTC. Translation gives CASSFDGPYGYTF.